These 21 T cell receptor beta chains share one sample of origin, sequenced in a study of blood T cell repertoires in COVID-19. TCRdb keeps only in-frame clones here, not all; method: immunoSEQ multiplex PCR. The table includes more than 110,000 clones, 60% to 80% detected once. The material sequenced was peripheral blood. These receptor sequences come from a woman aged 50 to 60 with active or convalescent COVID-19.

The V call is TRBV4-1, the J call TRBJ1-4; D is possibly TRBD1 (6 bases). Per the germline V gene, CDR1 is MGHRA and CDR2 is YSYEKL. Trimming cost V 6 bases and J 5 bases, with 16 bases left between them. This CDR3 spans 15 amino acids. DNA of the CDR3: TGCGCCAGCAGGTTGGGGGACAACCAGAATGAAAAACTGTTTTTT. Translated, it gives CASRLGDNQNEKLFF.

The J gene is TRBJ2-7, the V gene TRBV19; 8 bases are shared with TRBD1. Germline V gene sequence: CDR1 LNHDA, CDR2 SQIVND (reference sequence). CDR3 length: 12 amino acids. V was pared by 10 bases and J by 3 bases, with 5 bases of the junction left unmatched. Written as DNA, the CDR3 is TGTGCCACTCGTGACAGGGGCTACGAGCAGTACTTC. Its protein is CATRDRGYEQYF.

The chain joins TRBV14 to TRBJ2-1; 10 bases agree with TRBD1. The CDR3 is 16 amino acids. Unmatched junction bases numbered 11, after V lost 4 bases and J lost 8 bases. CDR1 is SGHDN, CDR2 FVKESK, per germline. CDR3 DNA: TGTGCCAGCAGCCGCGGGCGAGGACAGGGGGGCGATGAGCAGTTCTTC. The encoded protein is CASSRGRGQGGDEQFF.

This chain links TRBV12-5 with TRBJ1-1, with D tentatively TRBD1 (6 bases). CDR3 length equals 13 residues. The germline CDR1 and CDR2 sequences are LGHNT and FRNRAP. V was cut by 1 base and J by 5 bases, with 8 bases left in between. CDR3 nucleotide sequence: TGTGCTAGTGGTTTGGACGACAGGACTGAAGCTTTCTTT. Amino acid sequence: CASGLDDRTEAFF.

The chain recombines TRBV7-8 with TRBJ1-1; 8 bases map to TRBD1. The germline gives CDR1 SGHVS, CDR2 FQNEAQ. Trimming cost V 5 bases and J 5 bases; bases outside gene matches: 7. The CDR3 has 14 amino acids. CDR3 protein: CASSPRTGLTEAFF. CDR3 nucleotide sequence: TGTGCCAGCAGCCCTCGGACAGGGTTAACTGAAGCTTTCTTT.

V is TRBV29-1 and J is TRBJ2-1; 10 nucleotides line up with TRBD1. Germline lookup yields CDR1 SQVTM and CDR2 ANQGSEA. The CDR3 consists of 12 residues. J gave up 8 bases and V 4 bases, and 2 bases lay outside the gene matches. DNA of the CDR3: TGCAGCGTTGGACAGGGGGCCGATGAGCAGTTCTTC. This gives the protein CSVGQGADEQFF.

The CDR3 DNA is TGTGCCAGCAGCCCCTCCGTGGGCGCGGGTGAAAAACTGTTTTTT. It translates to CASSPSVGAGEKLFF. V gene TRBV7-9 combines with J gene TRBJ1-4; D gene ambiguous. This CDR3 is built from 15 residues. Germline CDR1 is SEHNR and CDR2 is FQNEAQ (reference sequence). Trimming removed 5 bases from V and 7 bases from J, with 17 bases in between.

V and J are TRBV9 and TRBJ2-1; D not certain. V was pared by 4 bases and J by 7 bases, with 6 bases between. CDR3 length: 11 amino acids. Germline values: CDR1 SGDLS, CDR2 YYNGEE. CDR3 residues: CASSPVNEQFF. DNA for the CDR3: TGTGCCAGCAGCCCGGTTAATGAGCAGTTCTTC.

Here the CDR3 DNA reads TGTGCCAGCAGCTTAGTCGGGACAGGGGGCACAGATACGCAGTATTTT. Its protein is CASSLVGTGGTDTQYF. The V and J genes are TRBV7-3 and TRBJ2-3; 10 bases agree with TRBD1. The V segment lost 2 bases and the J segment 1 base; nucleotides outside the gene matches: 3. The length of the CDR3 is 16 residues. Germline V CDR1 and CDR2: SGHTA, FQGTGA.

This rearrangement joins TRBV27 to TRBJ2-7, with 8 bases matching TRBD1. This CDR3 has 15 residues. Germline V gene data show CDR1 as MNHEY and CDR2 as SMNVEV (reference sequence). The V segment lost 5 bases and the J segment 0 bases; nucleotides outside the gene matches: 6. CDR3 residues: CASSRSGTGSYEQYF. The DNA of the CDR3 is TGTGCCAGCAGTAGGTCCGGGACAGGCTCCTACGAGCAGTACTTC.

The rearrangement uses TRBV11-2 and TRBJ2-7; D might be TRBD2 (5 bases). V was trimmed by 0 bases and J by 3 bases, leaving 9 bases between them. Germline CDR1 reads SGHAT; CDR2 reads FQNNGV. This CDR3 comprises 14 residues. The DNA for the CDR3 is TGTGCCAGCAGCTTAGATCTAGGGAGCTACGAGCAGTACTTC. Translating it yields CASSLDLGSYEQYF.

This rearrangement joins TRBV29-1 to TRBJ1-6; D not resolved. The germline V gene encodes CDR1 SQVTM and CDR2 ANQGSEA. The length of the CDR3 is 13 residues. Trimming removed 4 bases from V and 8 bases from J, with 12 bases in between. The CDR3 loop reads CSVGASVDSPLHF. The DNA of the CDR3 is TGCAGCGTTGGGGCCTCTGTAGATTCACCCCTCCACTTT.

This chain uses TRBV5-8 with TRBJ1-4, with 7 bases matching TRBD1. This CDR3 has 17 amino acids. In germline, CDR1 is SGHTS, CDR2 YDEGEE. V lost 4 bases and J lost 1; bases outside the gene matches: 10. The DNA for the CDR3 is TGTGCCAGCAGCAAGGGGGCAGGGCAACGAACTAATGAAAAACTGTTTTTT. It codes for CASSKGAGQRTNEKLFF.

In this sample, this clone turned up many times. V usage is TRBV27 and J usage is TRBJ1-5, with 7 nucleotides matching TRBD1. Trimming at V came to 7 bases and at J to 4 bases, leaving 4 bases not matched to a gene. The germline V gene has CDR1 MNHEY and CDR2 SMNVEV (reference sequence). CDR3 length: 13 amino acids. The CDR3 sequence is CASKGQANQPQHF. In nucleotides, the CDR3 is TGTGCCAGCAAAGGACAGGCAAATCAGCCCCAGCATTTT.

The V gene is TRBV9, the J gene TRBJ1-1; 8 positions agree with TRBD1. J gave up 4 bases and V 4 bases, and 12 bases lay outside the gene matches. Per the germline V gene, CDR1 is SGDLS and CDR2 is YYNGEE. The CDR3 extends over 16 amino acids. As DNA, the CDR3 is TGTGCCAGCAGCCCCATTCCCGGGACAGGATTCACTGAAGCTTTCTTT. It specifies CASSPIPGTGFTEAFF.

The CDR3 DNA is TGTGCCAGCAGAGATCCGGGACAGGGGGCCTACGAGCAGTACTTC. As protein: CASRDPGQGAYEQYF. This chain joins TRBV2 and TRBJ2-7; 11 bases are shared with TRBD1. The trim removed 6 bases at V and 2 bases at J, leaving 6 bases unmatched. This CDR3 spans 15 amino acids. CDR1 and CDR2 from the germline V gene are SNHLY and FYNNEI.

In DNA form, the CDR3 reads TGTGCCAGCAGTCGACTAGCGGGGGTGGAGGATGGTAATGAGCAGTTCTTC. This encodes CASSRLAGVEDGNEQFF. The chain carries TRBV6-6 and TRBJ2-1, with TRBD2 matching over 12 bases. The germline V gene encodes CDR1 MNHNY and CDR2 SVGAGI (reference sequence). CDR3 length: 17 residues. Trimming took 5 bases from V and 7 from J; bases not matched to a gene: 12.

The chain employs TRBV7-2 and TRBJ2-1, with 11 bases that match TRBD2. Looked up from germline, CDR1 is SGHTA and CDR2 is FQGNSA. The CDR3 length is 17 residues. The junction had 3 bases not matched to a gene; V was cut back by 0 bases and J by 2 bases. CDR3 nucleotide sequence: TGTGCCAGCAGCTTAGCACGGGGACTAGCGGCCTACAATGAGCAGTTCTTC. Protein product: CASSLARGLAAYNEQFF.

In the case of this clone: The sample carries other DNA sequences with the same CDR3. The chain recombines TRBV18 with TRBJ1-5, with TRBD1 matching over 10 bases. V was clipped by 3 bases and J by 4 bases; unmatched bases: 3. This CDR3 spans 15 amino acids. In germline, CDR1 is KGHSH, CDR2 LQKENI. The DNA for the CDR3 is TGTGCCAGCTCACCCGGGACAGGGGCGAATCAGCCCCAGCATTTT. It yields the protein CASSPGTGANQPQHF.

The rearrangement uses TRBV7-8 and TRBJ2-1; 8 bases map to TRBD2. The CDR3 is made up of 15 amino acids. V lost 6 bases, J lost 9 bases, and 13 bases stayed unmatched. Germline CDR1 and CDR2: SGHVS and FQNEAQ. CDR3 amino acids: CASSSLAGFLVEQFF. The CDR3 nucleotides read TGTGCCAGCAGTTCGCTAGCGGGTTTTTTAGTTGAGCAGTTCTTC.

The gene calls are TRBV3-1 (or the pseudogene TRBV3-2) and TRBJ2-1, with 8 bases matching TRBD2. Germline CDR1 is LGHDT and CDR2 is YNNKEL (reference sequence). CDR3 size: 16 residues. J was trimmed by 9 bases and V by 0 bases; bases with no gene match: 10. CDR3: CASSQEYRGGRGEQFF. CDR3 in DNA: TGTGCCAGCAGCCAAGAATACCGGGGGGGCCGAGGTGAGCAGTTCTTC.